The 21 T cell receptor beta chains below come from one sample, sequenced in a study of cytomegalovirus exposure and HLA in healthy donors. The PCR contained 60 Vbeta and 13 Jbeta primers. Sequencing was performed with immunoSEQ multiplex PCR; in TCRdb, only in-frame clones are kept and a portion is missing. The data show fewer than 130,000 clones, approximately 79% seen once. Source material: PBMCs. The origin of the receptors is a man aged 25-40 years in good health and CMV-seropositive.

The chain couples TRBV12-5 to TRBJ1-1, with unresolved D. Germline CDR1 reads LGHNT; CDR2 reads FRNRAP. This CDR3 has 13 amino acids. The V gene lost 3 bases and the J gene lost 6 bases, with 11 bases spanning the gap. CDR3 residues: CASGLVGGSEAFF. CDR3 coding DNA: TGTGCTAGTGGTTTAGTAGGAGGCTCTGAAGCTTTCTTT. Combining the CDR3 with reference TRBV12-5 and TRBJ1-1 gives the whole variable domain DARVTQTPRHKVTEMGQEVTMRCQPILGHNTVFWYRQTMMQGLELLAYFRNRAPLDDSGMPKDRFSAEMPDATLATLKIQPSEPRDSAVYFCASGLVGGSEAFFGQGTRLTVV.

The V call is TRBV2, the J call TRBJ2-3; the D is unclear. Trimming removed 6 bases at V and 1 base at J, with 11 bases between. Germline lookup yields CDR1 SNHLY and CDR2 FYNNEI. This CDR3 has 14 amino acids. The CDR3 DNA sequence: TGTGCCAGCAGCATGGCTTTCGGCACAGATACGCAGTATTTT. Amino acids: CASSMAFGTDTQYF.

The gene calls are TRBV7-8 and TRBJ1-1; D is uncertain. CDR3 length: 14 amino acids. Germline V gene lookup returns CDR1 SGHVS and CDR2 FQNEAQ. Trimming left V 0 bases short and J 2 bases short, with 7 bases between. Here the CDR3 DNA reads TGTGCCAGCAGCTTAGCCATAGAAAACACTGAAGCTTTCTTT. This encodes CASSLAIENTEAFF.

V usage is TRBV11-2 and J usage is TRBJ1-1, with D hard to call. Germline assignment: CDR1 SGHAT and CDR2 FQNNGV. The CDR3 runs to 19 residues. Trimming removed 0 bases at V and 1 base at J, with 21 bases between. The CDR3 nucleotides read TGTGCCAGCAGCTTAGATGGTCGCAGATTCTTTATTGAGAACACTGAAGCTTTCTTT. Its translation: CASSLDGRRFFIENTEAFF.

This clone was counted a few times. Distinct nucleotide sequences in the sample also encode this CDR3. The J gene is TRBJ1-4, the V gene TRBV4-2; 8 bases are shared with TRBD1. Germline V gives CDR1 LGHNA, CDR2 YNFKEQ. The junction had 12 bases not matched to a gene; V was cut back by 0 bases and J by 12 bases. This CDR3 has 16 residues. In DNA, the CDR3 is TGTGCCAGCAGCCAAGAGGTCGGGACAGGACCTTATGAACTGTTTTTT. Protein sequence: CASSQEVGTGPYELFF.

The chain's CDR3 is CASSLGHEGLYGYTF. The CDR3 DNA reads TGCGCCAGCAGCTTGGGACATGAGGGCCTTTATGGCTACACCTTC. The chain combines TRBV5-1 with TRBJ1-2; D unresolved. CDR1 and CDR2 (germline): SGHRS, YFSETQ. V lost 0 bases, J lost 5 bases, and 14 bases lay in between. The CDR3 is 15 residues long.

The chain combines TRBV2 with TRBJ2-7; 8 positions agree with TRBD2. V dropped 4 bases and J dropped 3; count of bases not matched to a gene: 5. CDR1 and CDR2 (germline): SNHLY, FYNNEI. This CDR3 has 14 residues. This chain's CDR3 is CASSGSGDRYEQYF. The CDR3 DNA follows: TGTGCCAGCAGTGGTAGCGGGGACCGCTACGAGCAGTACTTC.

The V gene is TRBV19, the J gene TRBJ2-1; TRBD2 matches at 15 bases. The V gene end was trimmed by 4 bases and the J gene end by 7 bases; junction bases not matched to a gene: 8. Germline V gene sequence: CDR1 LNHDA, CDR2 SQIVND (reference sequence). CDR3 size: 17 residues. The CDR3 nucleotides read TGTGCCAGTAGTAGGAACGGACTAGCGGGGGGGCTGAATGAGCAGTTCTTC. Residues: CASSRNGLAGGLNEQFF.

The V call is TRBV10-3, the J call TRBJ2-1; 10 bases match TRBD2. V lost 7 bases, J lost 7 bases, and 10 bases stayed unmatched. Germline CDR1 reads ENHRY; CDR2 reads SYGVKD. The CDR3 has 15 amino acids. CDR3 nucleotides: TGTGCCATCAACCGAGCGGGGGGGCTAGATAATGAGCAGTTCTTC. Its translation: CAINRAGGLDNEQFF.

This rearrangement joins TRBV7-7 to TRBJ1-1; the D gene is possibly TRBD1 (6 bases). The CDR3 is made up of 13 amino acids. V gave up 4 bases and J gave up 5 bases, with 11 bases separating them. From germline, CDR1 is SSHAT and CDR2 FNYEAQ (reference sequence). The DNA of the CDR3 is TGTGCCAGCAGCTCCAGGGGTAGGACTGAAGCTTTCTTT. Its translation is CASSSRGRTEAFF.

The CDR3 DNA reads TGTGCCAGCAGTTTAGCGCGGGGCTCCTACGAGCAGTACTTC. It codes for CASSLARGSYEQYF. V and J are TRBV27 and TRBJ2-5, with a weak D call TRBD2 (6 bases). The J call is in doubt because the DNA end fits TRBJ2-7 better. CDR1 is MNHEY, CDR2 SMNVEV, per germline (reference sequence). This CDR3 is 14 amino acids long.

This clone has a single count. The genes are TRBV19 and TRBJ1-2, with D tentatively TRBD1 (5 bases). The CDR3 extends over 13 amino acids. Germline loops: CDR1 LNHDA, CDR2 SQIVND (reference sequence). Trimming removed 6 bases from V and 0 bases from J, with 8 bases in between. The CDR3 region is CASSYRSNYGYTF. In DNA form, the CDR3 reads TGTGCCAGTAGCTACAGGTCTAACTATGGCTACACCTTC.

The gene calls are TRBV6-1 and TRBJ1-1; D is ambiguous. V was clipped by 3 bases and J by 9 bases, with 17 bases between them. This CDR3 is built from 14 residues. The germline gives CDR1 MNHNS, CDR2 SASEGT. CDR3 in amino acids: CASSDPGVVSKAFF. Written as DNA, the CDR3 is TGTGCCAGCAGTGACCCCGGGGTGGTGAGCAAAGCTTTCTTT.

This clone was recorded only once. The CDR3 region is CASSFPGTGDEQYF. The DNA for the CDR3 is TGTGCCAGCAGCTTTCCCGGGACAGGGGATGAGCAGTACTTC. This sequence joins TRBV7-6 and TRBJ2-7; 10 nucleotides match TRBD1. The CDR3 has 14 residues. Trimming removed 3 bases from V and 7 bases from J; junction bases left unmatched: 6. CDR1 and CDR2 (germline): SGHVS, FNYEAQ.

About this clone: Compared with germline, one end of the junction differs, possibly owing to a read error. CDR3 sequence (DNA): TGTTCCAGCAGCTCCCTGGTGCGGGGGGTAGGCACTGAAGCTTTCTTT. Translated, it gives CSSSSLVRGVGTEAFF. The rearrangement joins TRBV7-9 to TRBJ1-1, with a weak D call TRBD1 (5 bases). Germline loops: CDR1 SEHNR, CDR2 FQNEAQ (reference sequence). CDR3 length: 16 amino acids.

The chain joins TRBV27 to TRBJ2-1, with 12 bases identical to TRBD2. The germline gives CDR1 MNHEY, CDR2 SMNVEV (reference sequence). CDR3 length equals 15 residues. V lost 3 bases and J lost 6; bases outside the gene matches: 3. The CDR3 protein is CASSFLAGGPNEQFF. In DNA, the CDR3 is TGTGCCAGCAGTTTCCTAGCGGGGGGGCCCAATGAGCAGTTCTTC.

This clone was detected a few times. CDR3 DNA: TGTGCCAGCAGCTTATTGGGAGCAGATACGCAGTATTTT. Protein product: CASSLLGADTQYF. The chain has TRBV7-3 and TRBJ2-3, with a weak D call TRBD2 (5 bases). The CDR3 sequence is 13 residues long. CDR1 SGHTA and CDR2 FQGTGA come from the germline V gene. V shed 2 bases and J shed 4 bases, with 7 bases lying between them.

This clone was seen only a few times. J is TRBJ1-2 and V is TRBV5-4; D is possibly TRBD1 (5 bases). Trimming pared 1 base from V and 11 bases from J, leaving 12 bases between. The germline gives CDR1 SGHNT, CDR2 YYREEE (reference sequence). CDR3 length: 12 amino acids. The CDR3 coding sequence is TGTGCCAGCAGCTTGAGACAGTCGGAGTACACCTTC. Amino acids: CASSLRQSEYTF. Full variable domain (missing parts from reference TRBV5-4 and TRBJ1-2): ETGVTQSPTHLIKTRGQQVTLRCSSQSGHNTVSWYQQALGQGPQFIFQYYREEENGRGNFPPRFSGLQFPNYSSELNVNALELDDSALYLCASSLRQSEYTFGSGTRLTVV.

V is TRBV7-9 and J is TRBJ2-2, with D possibly being TRBD1 (5 bases). There are 14 residues in the CDR3. Germline CDR1 and CDR2: SEHNR and FQNEAQ (reference sequence). V gave up 5 bases and J gave up 2 bases, with 9 bases separating them. The CDR3, as DNA: TGTGCCAGCAGCCCGACAGTAAACACCGGGGAGCTGTTTTTT. It translates to CASSPTVNTGELFF.

The chain joins TRBV18 to TRBJ2-1; no firm D call. Per the germline V gene, CDR1 is KGHSH and CDR2 is LQKENI. The length of the CDR3 is 15 residues. Trimming removed 2 bases at V and 2 bases at J, with 10 bases between. For the CDR3, the DNA is TGTGCCAGCTCACCAGGTCTAGAACCCTACAATGAGCAGTTCTTC. Translating gives CASSPGLEPYNEQFF.

This clone was detected only once. The chain has TRBV6-5 and TRBJ1-1; 8 bases match TRBD1. The CDR3 has 14 amino acids. The J segment lost 4 bases and the V segment lost 7 bases, leaving 8 bases of the junction unmatched. Germline V gene data show CDR1 as MNHEY and CDR2 as SVGAGI. The CDR3 region has the DNA TGTGCCAGCAAGGCTCGGACAGGGAGCACTGAAGCTTTCTTT. It translates to CASKARTGSTEAFF.